This record concerns one T cell receptor (beta chain) sequence. This sample is part of a study of cytomegalovirus exposure and HLA in healthy donors. The CDR3 spans 13 residues. V was trimmed by 4 bases and J by 5 bases, leaving 12 bases between them. Germline lookup yields CDR1 LNHDA and CDR2 SQIVND (reference sequence). PCR primers comprised 60 Vbeta and 13 Jbeta primers. Sequencing was performed with immunoSEQ multiplex PCR; in TCRdb, only in-frame clones are kept and a portion is missing. The sample contains under 200,000 clones, around 74% of which appear only once. The sample comprised PBMCs. This sequence joins TRBV19 and TRBJ2-7; D may be TRBD2 (5 bases). The sequence derives from a woman in her 30s in good health and CMV-seronegative. CDR3 sequence reads: CASSRAMEDEQYF. The CDR3 bases are TGTGCCAGTAGTAGGGCCATGGAGGACGAGCAGTACTTC.